These T cell receptor beta chains were read from a single sample in a study of control samples from healthy donors and cancer patients. The protocol was immunoSEQ multiplex PCR, while the TCRdb copy is restricted to in-frame clones and leaves out a portion. The sample has 24,000 or so clones, about 85% seen once. Sequenced: PBMCs. The receptors derive from a man in his sixties with head and neck cancer. CDR3s include the opening cysteine and the closing phenylalanine or tryptophan. The order of the fields is V gene, J gene, clone size, D gene, CDR3 DNA, CDR3 protein. The D gene is left open where the match is weak. Clone size is shown for a subset of rows, as once, few, many or a class of expanded clone.

TRBV19	TRBJ1-3	once	NA	TGTGCCAGTAGTATCAGTGGGACTGGAAACACCATATATTTT	CASSISGTGNTIYF
TRBV30	TRBJ1-6	NA	TRBD1	TGTGCCTGGAGCCGGGACAGCAGCAATTCACCCCTCCACTTT	CAWSRDSSNSPLHF
TRBV29-1	TRBJ2-2	NA	NA	TGCAGCTATGAGGGGACTGACACCGGGGAGCTGTTTTTT	CSYEGTDTGELFF
TRBV7-7	TRBJ2-5	NA	TRBD2	TGTGCTAGCAGCTTAGAGGTGTTGGGGACTAGTGGAGAGACCCAGTACTTC	CASSLEVLGTSGETQYF
TRBV7-9	TRBJ1-5	once	NA	TGTGCCAGCAGCCACGACAGTGCGGAACAGCCCCAGCATTTT	CASSHDSAEQPQHF
TRBV19	TRBJ1-1	NA	TRBD1	TGTGCCAGTAGTAACCAGGGGGCGCGGGTGAACACTGAAGCTTTCTTT	CASSNQGARVNTEAFF
TRBV30	TRBJ1-1	NA	NA	TGTGCCTGGAGTGGGGAGCAGGCAGGGGAGAACACTGAAGCTTTCTTT	CAWSGEQAGENTEAFF
TRBV5-4	TRBJ1-5	NA	TRBD1	TGTGCCAGCAGCCCCGGGACAGGGGGCAATCAGCCCCAGCATTTT	CASSPGTGGNQPQHF
TRBV12-3/TRBV12-4	TRBJ2-3	once	NA	TGTGCCAGCAGTTTAATGGCAGATACGCAGTATTTT	CASSLMADTQYF
TRBV5-4	TRBJ2-7	NA	NA	TGTGCCAGCAGCCCGGCGGGGACGTACTCCTACGAGCAGTACTTC	CASSPAGTYSYEQYF
TRBV7-3	TRBJ1-1	NA	NA	TGTGCCAGCAGCCAAGATAACACTGAAGCTTTCTTT	CASSQDNTEAFF
TRBV4-1	TRBJ2-7	once	TRBD1	TGCGCCAGCAGCCAAGTATTCTCTACAGGGGGCGAAGTTAGGTACGAGCAGTACTTC	CASSQVFSTGGEVRYEQYF
TRBV7-7	TRBJ2-1	NA	TRBD2	TGTGCCAGCAGCTCCTCACTAGCGGACAACAATGAGCAGTTCTTC	CASSSSLADNNEQFF
TRBV5-1	TRBJ2-3	NA	NA	TGCGCCAGCAGCTTGGGTCTCGACCGAAGCACAGATACGCAGTATTTT	CASSLGLDRSTDTQYF
TRBV30	TRBJ1-2	NA	NA	TGTGCCTGCGGACCACCGGGGAGCGGCTACACCTTC	CACGPPGSGYTF
TRBV7-3	TRBJ2-3	NA	TRBD2	TGTGCCAGCAGCCCGAGACTAGCTAGCACAGATACGCAGTATTTT	CASSPRLASTDTQYF
TRBV3-1/TRBV3-2	TRBJ1-1	NA	NA	TGTGCCAGCAGCCAAGGGGTTGCGGACACTGAAGCTTTCTTT	CASSQGVADTEAFF
TRBV7-6	TRBJ1-5	NA	NA	TGTGCCAGCAGCTTAGGTCAGTTCCAGCCCCAGCATTTT	CASSLGQFQPQHF
TRBV5-1	TRBJ2-7	once	NA	TGCGCCAGCAGCTTGTTCGGAACAAACGAGCAGTACTTC	CASSLFGTNEQYF
TRBV6-2/TRBV6-3	TRBJ2-7	NA	NA	TGTGCCAGCAGTTACCTAGCTGTTATACCTTCCTACGAGCAGTACTTC	CASSYLAVIPSYEQYF
TRBV7-2	TRBJ1-6	NA	NA	TGTGCCAGCGGCAGCCGGAATTCACCCCTCCACTTT	CASGSRNSPLHF
TRBV4-1	TRBJ2-2	NA	TRBD2	TGCGCCAGCAGCCAAGCACTAGCGGGAGGAACTGGGGAGCTGTTTTTT	CASSQALAGGTGELFF
TRBV12-3/TRBV12-4	TRBJ2-1	NA	NA	TGTGCCAGCAGTTCTAACAATGAGCAGTTCTTC	CASSSNNEQFF
TRBV29-1	TRBJ2-6	NA	NA	TGCAGCGTTGCCGGGACACCTTTGTCTGGGGCCAACGTCCTGACTTTC	CSVAGTPLSGANVLTF
TRBV6-5	TRBJ1-2	once	NA	TGTGCCAGCGAGGAAGAGTTAGAGGGTGGCTACACCTTC	CASEEELEGGYTF
TRBV19	TRBJ1-3	NA	NA	TGTGCCAGTAGTCCCGGACAGGGAAACACCATATATTTT	CASSPGQGNTIYF
TRBV7-8	TRBJ1-1	NA	TRBD1	TGTGCCAGCCGGGGACAGCCGAACACTGAAGCTTTCTTT	CASRGQPNTEAFF
TRBV2	TRBJ2-3	NA	NA	TGTGCCAGCAGTGTCCAACAGGCGAGCACAGATACGCAGTATTTT	CASSVQQASTDTQYF
TRBV10-3	TRBJ2-3	NA	NA	TGTGCCATTCAGGGTGGCGATACGCAGTATTTT	CAIQGGDTQYF
TRBV27	TRBJ2-7	NA	NA	TGTGCCAGCAGCATTAACAGGGACGCTTACTACGAGCAGTACTTC	CASSINRDAYYEQYF
TRBV10-3	TRBJ2-3	few	NA	TGTGCCATCAGTGAGTCGACGAGCCCAGGGGCAGATACGCAGTATTTT	CAISESTSPGADTQYF
TRBV10-3	TRBJ1-5	NA	NA	TGTGCCATCAGTGAGCTTAACAGGGTTCAGCCCCAGCATTTT	CAISELNRVQPQHF
TRBV6-2/TRBV6-3	TRBJ1-1	NA	TRBD1	TGTGCCAGCAGTTTGACAGGGGGCATGACGGCTTTCTTT	CASSLTGGMTAFF
TRBV3-1/TRBV3-2	TRBJ2-2	NA	TRBD1	TGTGCCAGCAGCCCCAGACAGGGGAACACCGGGGAGCTGTTTTTT	CASSPRQGNTGELFF
TRBV9	TRBJ2-3	NA	NA	TGTGCCAGCAGCTCGCCGACTAGGATGGGCACAGATACGCAGTATTTT	CASSSPTRMGTDTQYF
TRBV6-6	TRBJ2-5	NA	NA	TGTGCCAGCAGTTATTCCACTAGTCTAGGGACCCAGTACTTC	CASSYSTSLGTQYF
TRBV6-1	TRBJ1-6	NA	NA	TGTGCCAGCAGTGAAGCCGGGGAGGCAGTCCTCGGGGATTCACCCCTCCACTTT	CASSEAGEAVLGDSPLHF
TRBV6-1	TRBJ2-7	NA	NA	TGTGCCAGCAGTGATAGGTCCCGGGACGAGCAGTACTTC	CASSDRSRDEQYF
TRBV7-3	TRBJ1-3	NA	NA	TGTGCCAGCAGCCCACAGGGACCCTCTGGAAACACCATATATTTT	CASSPQGPSGNTIYF
TRBV5-8	TRBJ1-5	NA	NA	TGTGCCAGCAGGTTGCCGGGAGGTAGCAATCAGCCCCAGCATTTT	CASRLPGGSNQPQHF
TRBV7-9	TRBJ2-1	NA	NA	TGTGCCAGCAGCCCAACAGGGGGGGCCTACAATGAGCAGTTCTTC	CASSPTGGAYNEQFF
TRBV30	TRBJ1-1	few	NA	TGTGCCTGGAGTGTAGCTCACACTGAAGCTTTCTTT	CAWSVAHTEAFF
TRBV2	TRBJ2-1	NA	TRBD2	TGTGCCAGCAGAGGGACTAGCGGGAGCGATGAGCAGTTCTTC	CASRGTSGSDEQFF
TRBV27	TRBJ2-3	once	NA	TGTGCCAGCAGTAGGGGACTGCAATTCGGAGATACGCAGTATTTT	CASSRGLQFGDTQYF
TRBV9	TRBJ1-3	NA	NA	TGTGCCAGCAGCGGGGGGGGCCGGGGGCTCTCTGGAAACACCATATATTTT	CASSGGGRGLSGNTIYF
TRBV27	TRBJ2-7	NA	TRBD2	TGTGCCAGCAGTTTATCGGCTAGCGGGATCGAGCAGTACTTC	CASSLSASGIEQYF
TRBV7-6	TRBJ2-2	NA	TRBD1	TGTGCCAGCAGCTCGGGACAGGGAAGGAGGACCGGGGAGCTGTTTTTT	CASSSGQGRRTGELFF
TRBV7-2	TRBJ2-7	NA	TRBD1	TGTGCCAGCAGCACGGGACAGGGGGGCGAGCAGTACTTC	CASSTGQGGEQYF
TRBV10-1	TRBJ2-4	NA	NA	TGCGCCAGCACGGCGGGAACGATTCAGTACTTC	CASTAGTIQYF
TRBV12-3/TRBV12-4	TRBJ2-2	NA	TRBD1	TGTGCCAGCAGGGGGACAGGGACCGGGGAGCTGTTTTTT	CASRGTGTGELFF
TRBV11-2	TRBJ2-2	NA	NA	TGTGCCAGCAGCTTGTGTCGGGACTTCGGGGACACCGGGGAGCTGTTTTTT	CASSLCRDFGDTGELFF
TRBV10-3	TRBJ1-5	NA	TRBD1	TGTGCCTCCAGAGGGACAGCCAGAAATCAGCCCCAGCATTTT	CASRGTARNQPQHF
TRBV3-1/TRBV3-2	TRBJ1-2	NA	NA	TGTGCCAGCAGCCAAGATCAGGACTATGGCTACACCTTC	CASSQDQDYGYTF
TRBV18	TRBJ1-4	NA	NA	TGTGCCAGCTCACCGGAGCAGGACGAAAAACTGTTTTTT	CASSPEQDEKLFF
TRBV5-4	TRBJ2-1	NA	TRBD2	TGTGCCAGCAGTTACCTAGCGGGGGGTTACAATGAGCAGTTCTTC	CASSYLAGGYNEQFF
TRBV7-9	TRBJ1-4	NA	TRBD1	TGTGCCAGCAGCTACCTACAGGGGGCCTCTGAAAAACTGTTTTTT	CASSYLQGASEKLFF
TRBV28	TRBJ2-7	NA	NA	TGTGCCAGCAGTTTGGCGTCCCACGTGGGGCAGTACTTC	CASSLASHVGQYF
TRBV15	TRBJ2-7	NA	TRBD1	TGTGCCACCAGCAGAGACGGGACAGGGCTTAGAGAGCAGTACTTC	CATSRDGTGLREQYF
TRBV5-4	TRBJ1-2	once	NA	TGTGCCAGCAGCTTGGAATACAGGAACTATGGCTACACCTTC	CASSLEYRNYGYTF
TRBV7-8	TRBJ1-5	NA	NA	TGTGCCAGCAGCTTAGCGCAGTCAGGGGCCTATCAGCCCCAGCATTTT	CASSLAQSGAYQPQHF